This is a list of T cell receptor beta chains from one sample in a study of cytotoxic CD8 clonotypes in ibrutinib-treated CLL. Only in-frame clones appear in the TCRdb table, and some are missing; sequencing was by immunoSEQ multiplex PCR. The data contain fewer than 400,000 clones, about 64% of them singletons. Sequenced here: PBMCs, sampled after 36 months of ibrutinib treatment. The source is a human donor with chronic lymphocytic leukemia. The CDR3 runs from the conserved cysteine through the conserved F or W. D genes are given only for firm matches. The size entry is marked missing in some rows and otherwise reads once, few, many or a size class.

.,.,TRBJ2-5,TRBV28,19,CASNNQGLRKAGGRETQYF,TGTGCCAGCAACAACCAGGGACTCAGGAAGGCCGGGGGCCGAGAGACCCAGTACTTC
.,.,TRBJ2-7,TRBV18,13,CASSPPGLAEQYF,TGTGCCAGCTCACCACCAGGGCTGGCCGAGCAGTACTTC
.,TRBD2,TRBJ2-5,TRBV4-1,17,CASSPLGSGVYQETQYF,TGCGCCAGCAGCCCGCTTGGGAGCGGGGTGTACCAAGAGACCCAGTACTTC
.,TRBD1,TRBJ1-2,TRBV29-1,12,CSVAGRGHGYTF,TGCAGCGTTGCGGGCAGGGGGCATGGCTACACCTTC
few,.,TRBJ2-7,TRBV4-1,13,CASSQDVRGEQYF,TGCGCCAGCAGCCAAGACGTGAGAGGCGAGCAGTACTTC
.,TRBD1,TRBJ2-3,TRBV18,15,CASSPRTGSQDTQYF,TGTGCCAGCTCACCAAGGACAGGGTCCCAAGATACGCAGTATTTT
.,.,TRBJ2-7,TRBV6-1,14,CASSHVGSNYEQYF,TGTGCCAGCAGTCATGTGGGGAGCAACTACGAGCAGTACTTC
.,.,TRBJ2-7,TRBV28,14,CASSFLGEDYEQYF,TGTGCCAGCAGTTTTTTGGGGGAGGACTACGAGCAGTACTTC
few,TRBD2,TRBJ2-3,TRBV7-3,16,CASSLTLAGVTDTQYF,TGTGCCAGCAGCTTAACATTAGCGGGAGTCACAGATACGCAGTATTTT
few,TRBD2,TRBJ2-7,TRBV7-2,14,CASSLSGGHYEQYF,TGTGCCAGCAGCTTAAGCGGGGGGCACTACGAGCAGTACTTC
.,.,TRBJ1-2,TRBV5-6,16,CASSLVLQDVNYGYTF,TGTGCCAGCAGCTTGGTGTTGCAGGACGTGAACTATGGCTACACCTTC
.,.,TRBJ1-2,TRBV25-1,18,CASSERPHNQQGTYGYTF,TGTGCCAGCAGTGAAAGGCCCCATAATCAACAGGGAACCTATGGCTACACCTTC
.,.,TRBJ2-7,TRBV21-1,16,CASSNTTSGHFYEQYF,TGTGCCAGCAGCAATACGACTAGCGGGCACTTCTACGAGCAGTACTTC
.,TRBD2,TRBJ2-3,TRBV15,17,CATMGEDSGSSTDTQYF,TGTGCCACCATGGGGGAAGATAGCGGGAGTAGCACAGATACGCAGTATTTT
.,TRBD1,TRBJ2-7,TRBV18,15,CASSPGADRGDEQYF,TGTGCCAGCTCTCCAGGCGCCGACAGGGGGGACGAGCAGTACTTC
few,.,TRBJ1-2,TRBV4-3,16,CASSQDAGFGNYGYTF,TGCGCCAGCAGCCAAGATGCAGGGTTCGGGAACTATGGCTACACCTTC
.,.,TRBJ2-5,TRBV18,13,CASSLGNQETQYF,TGTGCCAGCTCACTAGGGAACCAAGAGACCCAGTACTTC
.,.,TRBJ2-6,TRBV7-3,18,CASSNMPSRSSGANVLTF,TGTGCCAGCAGCAATATGCCCTCACGGTCCTCTGGGGCCAACGTCCTGACTTTC
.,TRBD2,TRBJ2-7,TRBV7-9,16,CASSLVGLAGVYEQYF,TGTGCCAGCAGCTTAGTCGGACTAGCGGGGGTGTACGAGCAGTACTTC
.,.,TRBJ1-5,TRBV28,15,CASIGGWISNQPQHF,TGTGCCAGCATCGGAGGGTGGATTAGCAATCAGCCCCAGCATTTT
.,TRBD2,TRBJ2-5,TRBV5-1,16,CASSGLAGGPRETQYF,TGCGCCAGCAGCGGGCTAGCGGGGGGGCCGCGGGAGACCCAGTACTTC
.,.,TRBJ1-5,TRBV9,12,CASSRGNQPQHF,TGTGCCAGCAGCAGGGGGAATCAGCCCCAGCATTTT
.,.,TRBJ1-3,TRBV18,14,CASRQLSSGNTIYF,TGTGCCAGTCGACAGTTATCCTCTGGAAACACCATATATTTT
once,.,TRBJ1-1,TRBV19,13,CASSIVAGTQAFF,TGTGCCAGTAGTATAGTGGCAGGGACTCAAGCTTTCTTT